One and the same sample provided the 27 T cell receptor beta chains below, sequenced in a study of cytomegalovirus exposure and HLA in healthy donors (dated by TCRdb to 2017 to 2019). The library was produced with the immunoSEQ multiplex PCR assay. For the multiplex PCR, a mixture combining 60 forward primers for TCR Vbeta segments and 13 reverse primers for TCR Jbeta segments was used. What TCRdb holds here is the immuneACCESS table cut down to in-frame rearrangements. Part of the clones is not present; checked against another copy, under half of the missing clones reflect an unresolved V gene, and the others are unexplained. The sample table contains approximately 130,000 clones; only one count was recorded for around 72% of them. The ten largest make up approximately 9.1% of the sample. Sequences were obtained from PBMCs. These receptors all stem from a woman aged 50 to 60 in good health and CMV-seropositive.

The sample holds a few counts of this clone. The chain combines TRBV19 with TRBJ1-5; D possibly corresponds to TRBD1 (5 bases). Trimming pared 10 bases from V and 0 bases from J, leaving 13 bases between. The CDR3 is 14 residues long. Germline loops: CDR1 LNHDA, CDR2 SQIVND (reference sequence). DNA for the CDR3: TGTGCCACTCGGGACTCCTATAGCAATCAGCCCCAGCATTTT. Translating gives CATRDSYSNQPQHF.

The J gene is TRBJ1-4, the V gene TRBV7-9; TRBD1 agrees at 7 bases. CDR1 is SEHNR and CDR2 is FQNEAQ in the germline V gene (reference sequence). The CDR3 totals 17 residues. The trim removed 4 bases at V and 0 bases at J, leaving 8 bases unmatched. The CDR3 loop is CASSSQTGLATNEKLFF. CDR3 in DNA: TGTGCCAGCAGCTCCCAGACAGGGTTGGCAACTAATGAAAAACTGTTTTTT. Supplemented by reference TRBV7-9 and TRBJ1-4, the full variable domain reads DTGVSQNPRHKITKRGQNVTFRCDPISEHNRLYWYRQTLGQGPEFLTYFQNEAQLEKSRLLSDRFSAERPKGSFSTLEIQRTEQGDSAMYLCASSSQTGLATNEKLFFGSGTQLSVL.

The chain couples TRBV6-5 to TRBJ1-5; a weak D match, TRBD1 (5 bases). This CDR3 is built from 14 residues. Per the germline V gene, CDR1 is MNHEY and CDR2 is SVGAGI. V was shortened by 2 bases and J by 6 bases, with 11 bases between the two germline ends. The CDR3 region is CASSYRQGRQPQHF. The CDR3 nucleotides are TGTGCCAGCAGTTACCGCCAGGGTCGTCAGCCCCAGCATTTT.

The chain uses TRBV7-2 and TRBJ2-2; possible D gene TRBD1, 6 bases. Germline CDR1 SGHTA, CDR2 FQGNSA. V lost 2 bases and J lost 3, with 10 bases in between. This CDR3 has 15 residues. CDR3 residues: CASSLYRADTGELFF. The CDR3 DNA follows: TGTGCCAGCAGCTTATACAGGGCGGACACCGGGGAGCTGTTTTTT.

The chain uses TRBV5-4 and TRBJ2-7, with a tentative D call TRBD2 (6 bases). Trimming took off 4 bases at V and 4 bases at J, with 12 bases between the two ends. CDR1 and CDR2 from the germline V gene are SGHNT and YYREEE (reference sequence). CDR3 length: 13 amino acids. In DNA form, the CDR3 reads TGTGCCAGCAGCGCGGGACCGGGGTACGAGCAGTACTTC. Translated: CASSAGPGYEQYF.

J is TRBJ2-7 and V is TRBV7-2; perhaps TRBD2 as D (6 bases). The CDR3 is 12 amino acids. V lost 7 bases and J 4 bases, leaving 11 bases between the germline ends. The V gene's germline CDR1 is SGHTA and CDR2 FQGNSA. The CDR3 here is CASKGGGYEQYF. In DNA, the CDR3 is TGTGCCAGCAAGGGTGGGGGGTACGAGCAGTACTTC. Drawing the rest from reference TRBV7-2 and TRBJ2-7, the complete variable domain is GAGVSQSPSNKVTEKGKDVELRCDPISGHTALYWYRQSLGQGLEFLIYFQGNSAPDKSGLPSDRFSAERTGGSVSTLTIQRTQQEDSAVYLCASKGGGYEQYFGPGTRLTVT.

This clone was observed once. This rearrangement joins TRBV2 to TRBJ1-1; D not certain. The germline V and J ends were trimmed by 3 bases and 10 bases, with 9 bases remaining between them. The germline gives CDR1 SNHLY, CDR2 FYNNEI. The CDR3 totals 11 residues. Here the CDR3 DNA reads TGTGCCAGCAGTGATGAGGGTGGAGCTTTCTTT. The encoded protein is CASSDEGGAFF.

J is TRBJ2-2 and V is TRBV7-2; 11 bases map to TRBD1. Trimming at V came to 4 bases and at J to 6 bases, leaving 7 bases not matched to a gene. This CDR3 region has 16 residues. Germline assignment: CDR1 SGHTA and CDR2 FQGNSA. CDR3 sequence (DNA): TGTGCCAGCAGCTCGCGGACAGGGGGCGGCGCCGGGGAGCTGTTTTTT. Translation gives CASSSRTGGGAGELFF.

This clone was observed a single time. The CDR3 here is CASSRGTGETYEQYF. CDR3 coding DNA: TGTGCCAGCAGCCGAGGGACAGGGGAAACCTACGAGCAGTACTTC. This chain uses TRBV4-2 with TRBJ2-7; the match to TRBD1 covers 10 bases. The CDR3 is 15 amino acids. J gave up 2 bases and V 4 bases, and 5 bases lay outside the gene matches. The germline V gene has CDR1 LGHNA and CDR2 YNFKEQ.

This clone was found a few times. V is TRBV30 and J is TRBJ2-1, with D unclear. Germline-derived CDR1 and CDR2 are GTSNPN and SVGIG (reference sequence). The V end was cut by 2 bases, the J end by 8 bases, with 7 bases between. The CDR3 contains 11 residues. The CDR3 nucleotides read TGTGCCTGGAGTACCTTAGATGAGCAGTTCTTC. Its protein is CAWSTLDEQFF.

Only a few counts were recorded for this clone. This chain joins TRBV6-6 and TRBJ1-2; the match to TRBD1 covers 7 bases. V trimming: 5 bases; J trimming: 4 bases; junction bases outside the gene matches: 4. The CDR3 length is 13 residues. The germline gives CDR1 MNHNY, CDR2 SVGAGI (reference sequence). The CDR3 DNA follows: TGTGCCAGCAGTCCAGACAGGGCCTATGGCTACACCTTC. Encoded protein: CASSPDRAYGYTF.

CDR3 coding DNA: TGTGCCAGCAGCGTCTCACAGGGGGCCGGTGGAAACACCATATATTTT. It codes for CASSVSQGAGGNTIYF. This rearrangement joins TRBV9 to TRBJ1-3; 9 bases agree with TRBD1. There are 16 residues in the CDR3. The ends lost 2 bases at V and 3 bases at J; junction bases unmatched: 6. CDR1 SGDLS and CDR2 YYNGEE come from the germline V gene.

This chain connects TRBV5-1 to TRBJ2-1; D is possibly TRBD1 (5 bases). In germline, CDR1 is SGHRS, CDR2 YFSETQ. This CDR3 comprises 14 residues. Trimming removed 1 base from V and 5 bases from J, with 10 bases in between. The CDR3 coding sequence is TGCGCCAGCAGCTTGTATAGGGGCAACAATGAGCAGTTCTTC. As protein: CASSLYRGNNEQFF.

The J gene is TRBJ2-7, the V gene TRBV10-3, with a weak D call TRBD1 (6 bases). Germline CDR1 is ENHRY and CDR2 is SYGVKD. Deletions cut 5 bases from V and 3 bases from J, with 11 bases between. This CDR3 is 13 amino acids long. The DNA of the CDR3 is TGTGCCATCAGTTTACAGGGAAGCTACGAGCAGTACTTC. The encoded protein is CAISLQGSYEQYF.

A word on this clone: One end of the junction fails to match germline, which may point to a read error. The chain has TRBV5-6 and TRBJ1-2; 9 nucleotides line up with TRBD1. The CDR3 extends over 14 amino acids. Germline CDR1 SGHDT, CDR2 YYEEEE. The CDR3, as DNA: TGTGCCAGCAGCTTATTGGACAGGGGATCTGGCTACCCCTTC. Translating it yields CASSLLDRGSGYPF.

The chain links TRBV11-3 to TRBJ2-1; D ambiguous. CDR1 SGHNT and CDR2 YENEEA come from the germline V gene. CDR3 size: 14 residues. V was trimmed by 1 base and J by 8 bases, leaving 12 bases between them. The CDR3: CASSLVSLFHEQFF. The CDR3, as DNA: TGTGCCAGCAGCTTAGTGAGTCTATTTCATGAGCAGTTCTTC.

By sample share, this clone is medium-sized. The CDR3 spells CAWSIKGGNTEAFF. As DNA, the CDR3 is TGTGCCTGGAGTATTAAAGGAGGGAACACTGAAGCTTTCTTT. The V gene is TRBV30, the J gene TRBJ1-1; D is undetermined. The V gene's germline CDR1 is GTSNPN and CDR2 SVGIG (reference sequence). The V and J ends lost 2 bases and 1 base respectively, with 11 bases between them. The CDR3 runs 14 residues.

This clone was detected only a few times. The chain couples TRBV2 to TRBJ2-5, with 7 bases lining up with TRBD2. Germline CDR1 is SNHLY and CDR2 is FYNNEI. This CDR3 region has 15 residues. With 4 bases clipped from V and 4 bases from J, the junction kept 9 bases outside the gene matches. The CDR3 DNA follows: TGTGCCAGCAGTGTCGGACTAGGTTTTGCAGAGACCCAGTACTTC. This sequence encodes CASSVGLGFAETQYF.

This clone has a single count. This chain uses TRBV6-5 with TRBJ1-1; D is undetermined. Germline values: CDR1 MNHEY, CDR2 SVGAGI. The CDR3 contains 13 residues. V dropped 0 bases and J dropped 6 bases, with 8 bases sitting between them. CDR3 amino acids: CASSYSGQSEAFF. The CDR3 DNA is TGTGCCAGCAGTTACTCGGGCCAGTCTGAAGCTTTCTTT.

This clone appeared once. The rearrangement uses TRBV4-3 and TRBJ2-5; 7 bases align to TRBD1. The CDR3 contains 15 residues. The germline gives CDR1 LGHNA, CDR2 YSLEER. V gave up 3 bases and J gave up 5 bases; unmatched junction bases: 9. CDR3 in amino acids: CASSHLGGLGETQYF. CDR3 DNA sequence: TGCGCCAGCAGCCACCTAGGGGGCCTAGGGGAGACCCAGTACTTC.

This chain uses TRBV29-1 with TRBJ2-1; TRBD2 aligns across 7 bases. This CDR3 contains 17 residues. V dropped 0 bases and J dropped 7; count of bases not matched to a gene: 15. Germline V gene data show CDR1 as SQVTM and CDR2 as ANQGSEA. The CDR3 loop reads CSVEDHPWGGRPNEQFF. CDR3 coding DNA: TGCAGCGTTGAAGATCATCCTTGGGGGGGACGGCCAAATGAGCAGTTCTTC.

V usage is TRBV6-1 and J usage is TRBJ1-2; TRBD1 aligns across 7 bases. The CDR3 spans 13 residues. The trim removed 3 bases at V and 3 bases at J, leaving 1 base unmatched. CDR1 and CDR2 from the germline V gene are MNHNS and SASEGT. The DNA of the CDR3 is TGTGCCAGCAGTGACACAGGGGACTATGGCTACACCTTC. The encoded protein is CASSDTGDYGYTF.

This clone was picked up a small number of times. The chain has TRBV30 and TRBJ2-1, with 8 nucleotides matching TRBD2. The CDR3 totals 16 residues. Trimming at V came to 5 bases and at J to 1 base, leaving 10 bases not matched to a gene. Germline-derived CDR1 and CDR2 are GTSNPN and SVGIG (reference sequence). CDR3 DNA: TGTGCCTGGGAAAAATTCCCGGGAGGGTCCTACAATGAGCAGTTCTTC. Translation: CAWEKFPGGSYNEQFF.

The rearrangement links TRBV6-5 to TRBJ2-3; perhaps TRBD1 as D (6 bases). The CDR3 sequence is 14 residues long. The ends were cut back, 5 bases at V and 3 bases at J, with 12 bases in the middle. CDR1 and CDR2 from the germline V gene are MNHEY and SVGAGI. This CDR3 is CASSRVTGTDTQYF. The CDR3 region has the DNA TGTGCCAGCAGTAGAGTCACAGGGACAGATACGCAGTATTTT.

Comments on this clone: This CDR3 is also generated by other DNA sequences in the sample. V gene TRBV13 combines with J gene TRBJ2-2; D ambiguous. V lost 3 bases and J lost 2, with 10 bases in between. Per the germline V gene, CDR1 is PRHDT and CDR2 is FYEKMQ (reference sequence). This CDR3 contains 15 residues. The CDR3 loop is CASSFGTANTGELFF. DNA of the CDR3: TGTGCCAGCAGCTTCGGCACAGCAAACACCGGGGAGCTGTTTTTT.

This chain connects TRBV27 to TRBJ1-1, with 9 bases aligning to TRBD1. Trimming removed 3 bases from V and 8 bases from J; junction bases left unmatched: 7. The CDR3 consists of 14 residues. The germline CDR1 and CDR2 sequences are MNHEY and SMNVEV (reference sequence). The CDR3: CASSFSDRGTEAFF. DNA of the CDR3: TGTGCCAGCAGTTTCAGTGACAGGGGGACCGAAGCTTTCTTT.

This clone occurred a few times. The chain combines TRBV21-1 with TRBJ1-5. TRBV21-1 is a known pseudogene. The length of the CDR3 is 15 residues. CDR3 DNA sequence: TGTGCCAGCAGCAAAGCGGAGCGCGGAGGGCAGCCCCAGCATTTT. It encodes CASSKAERGGQPQHF.